This TCR beta chain was retrieved from a study of blood T cell repertoires in COVID-19. Study-level background: Whether acute or convalescent, the COVID-19 samples came from the United States, Italy and Spain. In each case, the material was cDNA or gDNA derived from T cells, B-cell-depleted T cells, or PBMCs.

In the study's own analysis: Estimates of nucleated cell counts were drawn from the amplification of reference gene primers. Some clones are missing from TCRdb's copy, which holds only in-frame ones; the method was immunoSEQ multiplex PCR. V and J calls and clone size follow that table, whereas D and trimming were derived from the DNA. The sample contains some 180,000 clones, approximately 90% of which appear only once. Trimming cost V 6 bases and J 6 bases; bases outside gene matches: 10. The CDR3 totals 14 residues. Germline CDR1 reads ENHRY; CDR2 reads SYGVKD. Seattle participants joined during active infection and were tracked over time.

The V gene is TRBV10-3, the J gene TRBJ1-1, with 7 bases matching TRBD1. This clonotype was sampled from a man aged 18 to 29 with COVID-19, enrolled during active disease. The sample taken for sequencing was peripheral blood. CDR3 sequence (DNA): TGTGCCATCAGCCCTGGAGGGGGCGAGGCTGAAGCTTTCTTT. It encodes CAISPGGGEAEAFF.